The 24 T cell receptor beta chains below all came from one sample that was sequenced in a study of blood T cell repertoires in COVID-19. Clones were sequenced by immunoSEQ multiplex PCR, and TCRdb holds only the in-frame ones, with some missing. The data contain approximately 68,000 clones, approximately 80% of them seen just once; the ten biggest clones take up around 16%. What was sequenced was peripheral blood. All receptors derive from a man older than 75 with active COVID-19.

By sample fraction, this clone is medium-sized. V usage is TRBV7-3 and J usage is TRBJ2-2; 8 bases are a match to TRBD1. CDR3 length: 15 residues. The trim removed 4 bases at V and 0 bases at J, leaving 1 base unmatched. Germline loops: CDR1 SGHTA, CDR2 FQGTGA. This chain's CDR3 is CASSSGGANTGELFF. The CDR3 region has the DNA TGTGCCAGCAGCTCAGGGGGCGCGAACACCGGGGAGCTGTTTTTT.

This chain joins TRBV28 and TRBJ1-2; 7 bases map to TRBD1. With 4 bases clipped from V and 4 bases from J, the junction kept 3 bases outside the gene matches. The CDR3 totals 13 residues. CDR1 is MDHEN and CDR2 is SYDVKM in the germline V gene. The CDR3 reads CASSSGGSYGYTF. CDR3 sequence (DNA): TGTGCCAGCAGTTCAGGGGGTTCCTATGGCTACACCTTC.

The rearrangement joins TRBV6-2 or TRBV6-3 to TRBJ2-4; 8 positions match TRBD2. V was pared by 6 bases and J by 11 bases, with 21 bases of the junction left unmatched. This CDR3 has 17 residues. Germline values: CDR1 MNHEY, CDR2 SVGEGT. As DNA, the CDR3 is TGTGCCAGCAGCCCACGGCTAGCGGGCCTCACCAAATTGGTTCAGTACTTC. It yields the protein CASSPRLAGLTKLVQYF.

This sequence joins TRBV28 and TRBJ2-3; D is possibly TRBD2 (5 bases). The V gene's germline CDR1 is MDHEN and CDR2 SYDVKM. CDR3 length equals 16 residues. The V gene lost 6 bases and the J gene lost 4 bases, with 20 bases spanning the gap. The CDR3 region is CASSLGASLRPDTQYF. In DNA form, the CDR3 reads TGTGCCAGCAGCCTGGGAGCTAGCCTTAGACCAGATACGCAGTATTTT.

The chain carries TRBV7-2 and TRBJ1-1; D ambiguous. Per the germline V gene, CDR1 is SGHTA and CDR2 is FQGNSA. The CDR3 totals 14 residues. With 5 bases removed from V and 2 bases from J, the gap between germline ends came to 12 bases. CDR3 residues: CASSSQTVNTEAFF. CDR3 bases: TGTGCCAGCAGCAGTCAAACAGTCAACACTGAAGCTTTCTTT. The variable domain in full, completed from reference TRBV7-2 and TRBJ1-1, reads GAGVSQSPSNKVTEKGKDVELRCDPISGHTALYWYRQSLGQGLEFLIYFQGNSAPDKSGLPSDRFSAERTGGSVSTLTIQRTQQEDSAVYLCASSSQTVNTEAFFGQGTRLTVV.

The rearrangement links TRBV6-5 to TRBJ2-1, with 7 positions matching TRBD2. Germline V gene lookup returns CDR1 MNHEY and CDR2 SVGAGI. The length of the CDR3 is 15 residues. Trimming took 8 bases from V and 7 from J; bases not matched to a gene: 14. The CDR3 DNA is TGTGCCAGCCAACTAGGACTAGAAGGCATAAATGAGCAGTTCTTC. It specifies CASQLGLEGINEQFF.

V and J are TRBV11-2 and TRBJ1-2; D uncertain. The CDR3 has 15 amino acids. The V and J ends lost 4 bases and 3 bases respectively, with 15 bases between them. Germline V lookup: CDR1 SGHAT, CDR2 FQNNGV. The CDR3 coding sequence is TGTGCCAGCAGCTCCGACGTCCGGGGTCACTATGGCTACACCTTC. Translating gives CASSSDVRGHYGYTF.

This clone was picked up a small number of times. V and J are TRBV7-2 and TRBJ2-7; TRBD2 agrees at 7 bases. Germline assignment: CDR1 SGHTA and CDR2 FQGNSA. The V and J ends lost 5 bases and 3 bases, in that order; junction bases with no gene match: 10. This CDR3 is 15 amino acids long. The CDR3 region has the DNA TGTGCCAGCAGCCTTGTGGGCGGGAGTAGCTACGAGCAGTACTTC. Its protein product is CASSLVGGSSYEQYF.

This chain links TRBV7-2 with TRBJ2-7; weak D call: TRBD1 (5 bases). Germline V gene lookup returns CDR1 SGHTA and CDR2 FQGNSA. The CDR3 loop spans 13 amino acids. Trimming removed 1 base at V and 4 bases at J, with 8 bases between. The CDR3 sequence: CASSLGGEYEQYF. The CDR3 nucleotides read TGTGCCAGCAGCTTAGGGGGCGAGTACGAGCAGTACTTC.

The chain uses TRBV5-6 and TRBJ2-5; D possibly corresponds to TRBD2 (5 bases). The CDR3 runs 14 residues. V shed 5 bases and J shed 2 bases, with 13 bases lying between them. CDR1 SGHDT and CDR2 YYEEEE come from the germline V gene. CDR3 sequence: CASRDIAHQETQYF. The CDR3 nucleotides read TGTGCCAGCAGAGACATAGCGCATCAAGAGACCCAGTACTTC.

The J gene is TRBJ1-1, the V gene TRBV18; weak D call: TRBD1 (5 bases). The CDR3 is 15 amino acids. V shed 3 bases and J shed 2 bases, with 13 bases lying between them. The V gene's germline CDR1 is KGHSH and CDR2 LQKENI. CDR3 sequence reads: CASSPSARGNTEAFF. Written as DNA, the CDR3 is TGTGCCAGCTCACCCTCCGCAAGGGGTAACACTGAAGCTTTCTTT.

The V gene is TRBV5-1, the J gene TRBJ2-7; 7 bases agree with TRBD2. V was pared by 1 base and J by 1 base, with 5 bases of the junction left unmatched. This CDR3 spans 15 amino acids. From germline, CDR1 is SGHRS and CDR2 YFSETQ. The CDR3 bases are TGCGCCAGCAGCTTGCGGACGGGGGGATCCTACGAGCAGTACTTC. It specifies CASSLRTGGSYEQYF.

This clone was seen a few times. CDR3 residues: CASSYTVRWRTQYF. Written as DNA, the CDR3 is TGTGCCAGCAGTTACACTGTCCGTTGGAGGACCCAGTACTTC. This chain joins TRBV6-7 and TRBJ2-5; D is unclear. TRBV6-7 is known as an ORF, though its function is uncertain. The CDR3 runs 14 residues. Trimming left V 2 bases short and J 7 bases short, with 14 bases between.

The chain recombines TRBV3-1 (or the pseudogene TRBV3-2) with TRBJ2-7; D is undetermined. Trimming removed 3 bases from V and 3 bases from J, with 3 bases in between. Germline V gene lookup returns CDR1 LGHDT and CDR2 YNNKEL (reference sequence). This CDR3 comprises 11 residues. The CDR3 sequence: CASSQRYEQYF. CDR3 in DNA: TGTGCCAGCAGCCAGCGCTACGAGCAGTACTTC.

The chain carries TRBV5-1 and TRBJ2-3; TRBD1 matches at 7 bases. The CDR3 extends over 15 amino acids. The germline V gene encodes CDR1 SGHRS and CDR2 YFSETQ. Trimming took 1 base from V and 6 from J; bases not matched to a gene: 8. In DNA, the CDR3 is TGCGCCAGCAGCTTGTCAGGGGGAGCGCAGGATACGCAGTATTTT. This sequence encodes CASSLSGGAQDTQYF. The variable domain in full, completed from reference TRBV5-1 and TRBJ2-3, reads KAGVTQTPRYLIKTRGQQVTLSCSPISGHRSVSWYQQTPGQGLQFLFEYFSETQRNKGNFPGRFSGRQFSNSRSEMNVSTLELGDSALYLCASSLSGGAQDTQYFGPGTRLTVL.

V is TRBV6-5 and J is TRBJ1-1; D not certain. V lost 0 bases to trimming and J lost 1 base, with 9 bases between them. The CDR3 consists of 15 residues. Germline values: CDR1 MNHEY, CDR2 SVGAGI. CDR3 region: CASSYSFYRNTEAFF. In DNA form, the CDR3 reads TGTGCCAGCAGTTACTCGTTCTACCGGAACACTGAAGCTTTCTTT.

The chain links TRBV24-1 to TRBJ2-1; D ambiguous. Trimming cost V 9 bases and J 0 bases, with 14 bases left between them. This CDR3 is built from 15 residues. Germline V gives CDR1 KGHDR, CDR2 SFDVKD. As DNA, the CDR3 is TGTGCCACCTCAGGCAGCTCCAGCTCCTACAATGAGCAGTTCTTC. Its protein product is CATSGSSSSYNEQFF.

This chain connects TRBV10-2 to TRBJ2-1; the match to TRBD2 covers 13 bases. Trimming at V came to 6 bases and at J to 5 bases, leaving 4 bases not matched to a gene. CDR3 length: 15 amino acids. CDR1 is WSHSY and CDR2 is SAAADI in the germline V gene. The CDR3 loop reads CASSRGTSGNNEQFF. CDR3 DNA sequence: TGCGCCAGCAGCCGCGGGACTAGCGGGAACAATGAGCAGTTCTTC.

The V gene is TRBV4-3, the J gene TRBJ1-3; the D is unclear. CDR1 and CDR2 (germline): LGHNA, YSLEER. V was pared by 5 bases and J by 3 bases, with 14 bases between. The length of the CDR3 is 15 residues. CDR3 region: CASSSSYTIGNTIYF. Here the CDR3 DNA reads TGCGCCAGCAGCTCGAGTTATACTATTGGAAACACCATATATTTT.

V is TRBV9 and J is TRBJ2-3; possibly TRBD2 for D (5 bases). CDR3 length equals 16 residues. Germline V CDR1 and CDR2: SGDLS, YYNGEE. Trimming removed 0 bases from V and 0 bases from J, with 11 bases in between. CDR3 nucleotides: TGTGCCAGCAGCGTAGATCGGGAATCTAGCACAGATACGCAGTATTTT. Translated, it gives CASSVDRESSTDTQYF. Based on the CDR3 plus reference TRBV9 and TRBJ2-3, the full variable domain is DSGVTQTPKHLITATGQRVTLRCSPRSGDLSVYWYQQSLDQGLQFLIQYYNGEERAKGNILERFSAQQFPDLHSELNLSSLELGDSALYFCASSVDRESSTDTQYFGPGTRLTVL.

The J gene is TRBJ2-7, the V gene TRBV15, with D unclear. Germline-derived CDR1 and CDR2 are LNHNV and YYDKDF (reference sequence). This CDR3 region has 15 residues. V lost 2 bases and J lost 2, with 13 bases in between. For the CDR3, the DNA is TGTGCCACCAGCAGATCGTTGAGGAATGCCTACGAGCAGTACTTC. Residues: CATSRSLRNAYEQYF.

This sequence joins TRBV5-4 and TRBJ2-5; 7 positions match TRBD2. The germline gives CDR1 SGHNT, CDR2 YYREEE (reference sequence). The V segment lost 4 bases and the J segment 5 bases; nucleotides outside the gene matches: 2. The CDR3 extends over 12 amino acids. DNA for the CDR3: TGTGCCAGCAGCCGGGGGGTCGAGACCCAGTACTTC. Translating it yields CASSRGVETQYF.

This chain uses TRBV5-1 with TRBJ2-1; D is ambiguous. The CDR3 length is 14 residues. V was pared by 4 bases and J by 6 bases, with 14 bases between. Germline lookup yields CDR1 SGHRS and CDR2 YFSETQ. The CDR3, as DNA: TGCGCCAGCAGCCCCCTCGACTTGAGCAATGAGCAGTTCTTC. Translated, it gives CASSPLDLSNEQFF.

V is TRBV10-3 and J is TRBJ1-2, with D possibly being TRBD1 (5 bases). Trimming cost V 6 bases and J 7 bases, with 15 bases left between them. Germline CDR1 and CDR2: ENHRY and SYGVKD. This CDR3 is 13 amino acids long. CDR3 bases: TGTGCCATCAGCCCGGGAGGGGCTCTTGGCTACACCTTC. Translation gives CAISPGGALGYTF.